The clone carrying this T cell receptor (beta chain) was detected a few times. The data originate from a study of T cells after yellow fever vaccination. In the study overall: Among memory cells, EM, EMRA, CM and Tscm subsets were sorted using CD3, CD45RA, CCR7 and CD95. Some fractions had low cell numbers, and these were prepared with SMART-Seq v4 Ultra Low Input.

One entry per CDR3 protein, called by TCRdb with MiXCR from the 5' RACE reads. The sample records more than 45,000 distinct CDR3 sequences, around 5.4% being singletons. Study-level results: Post-booster reappearance was seen for most primary-vaccination clones (about 96% CD4, around 89% CD8). FACS-sorted repertoires could contain abundant clonotypes contaminating from the bulk population.

After removal of 5 bases from V and 2 bases from J, the junction contained 10 bases not matched to a gene. This CDR3 region has 17 residues. Germline CDR1 is WSHSY and CDR2 is SAAADI. This TCR came from a man in his late teens or twenties who received the YFV17D yellow fever vaccine. This material consisted of PBMCs, either bulk or a sorted T-cell subset (CD4+, CD8+, memory, or dextramer-sorted; not recorded which), taken on the day of the yellow fever booster vaccination. The V call is TRBV10-2, the J call TRBJ2-3, with 10 bases that match TRBD1. CDR3 sequence reads: CASSQSKTGGFTDTQYF. The CDR3 DNA reads as TGCGCCAGCAGTCAATCGAAGACAGGGGGCTTCACAGATACGCAGTATTTT.